This T cell receptor beta chain came from a study of cytomegalovirus exposure and HLA in healthy donors. Overall study: Later, an analysis reported that the 130 or so validation repertoires had used the same platform as the roughly 660 first-cohort repertoires.

Study results and caveats: Cytomegalovirus association was assigned to about 150 TCR beta chains.

Details on this clone: Its antigen is as yet unknown.

The CDR3 loop spans 18 amino acids. From germline, CDR1 is SEHNR and CDR2 FQNEAQ (reference sequence). J lost 0 bases, V lost 5 bases, and 11 bases had no gene match. Sequencing was performed with immunoSEQ multiplex PCR; in TCRdb, only in-frame clones are kept and a portion is missing. Of fewer than 90,000 clones in the sample, 84% are singletons; the top ten hold around an eighth. The sequenced material came from PBMCs. The source of this sequence is a woman younger than 30 in good health and CMV-seropositive. This chain connects TRBV7-9 to TRBJ2-7; the match to TRBD1 covers 12 bases. The CDR3 region has the DNA TGTGCCAGCAGCCCCGGGACAGGGGGCGGCGGACACTCCTACGAGCAGTACTTC. This codes for CASSPGTGGGGHSYEQYF.